This T cell receptor (beta chain) was sequenced in a study of blood T cell repertoires in COVID-19. Study-level information: From T cells, B-cell-depleted T cells, or PBMCs came the material, which was cDNA or gDNA.

TCRdb's table, derived via immunoSEQ multiplex PCR, lists solely in-frame clones and lacks some. The table lists over 130,000 clones, roughly 87% of them singletons. Trimming removed 0 bases at V and 7 bases at J, with 3 bases between. Germline values: CDR1 MGHDK, CDR2 SYGVNS. The CDR3 contains 11 residues. The sequence derives from a woman in her fifties or sixties with active or convalescent COVID-19. This sequence joins TRBV25-1 and TRBJ1-1; no clear D. The sample taken for sequencing was peripheral blood. The chain's CDR3 is CASSEYLEAFF. Written as DNA, the CDR3 is TGTGCCAGCAGTGAATACCTTGAAGCTTTCTTT.